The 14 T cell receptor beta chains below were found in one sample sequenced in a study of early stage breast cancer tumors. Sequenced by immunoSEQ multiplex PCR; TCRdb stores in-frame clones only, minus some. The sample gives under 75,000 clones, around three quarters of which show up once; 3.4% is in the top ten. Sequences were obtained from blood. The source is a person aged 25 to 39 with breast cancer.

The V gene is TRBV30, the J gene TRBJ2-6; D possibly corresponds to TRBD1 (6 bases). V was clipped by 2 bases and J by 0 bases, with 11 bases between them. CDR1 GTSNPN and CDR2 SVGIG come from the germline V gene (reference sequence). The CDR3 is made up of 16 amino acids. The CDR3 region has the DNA TGTGCCTGGAGTCCGACAGGAATCTCTGGGGCCAACGTCCTGACTTTC. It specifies CAWSPTGISGANVLTF.

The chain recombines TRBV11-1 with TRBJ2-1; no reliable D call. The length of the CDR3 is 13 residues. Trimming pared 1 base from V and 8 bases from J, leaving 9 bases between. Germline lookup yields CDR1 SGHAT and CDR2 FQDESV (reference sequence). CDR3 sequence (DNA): TGTGCCAGCAGCTTAGTTTTAAGGGATGAGCAGTTCTTC. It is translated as CASSLVLRDEQFF.

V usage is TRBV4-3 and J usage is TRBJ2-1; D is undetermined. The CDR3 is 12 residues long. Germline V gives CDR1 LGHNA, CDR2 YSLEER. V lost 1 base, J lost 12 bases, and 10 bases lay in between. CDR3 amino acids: CASSQVGGGQFF. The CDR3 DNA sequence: TGCGCCAGCAGCCAAGTGGGCGGCGGGCAGTTCTTC.

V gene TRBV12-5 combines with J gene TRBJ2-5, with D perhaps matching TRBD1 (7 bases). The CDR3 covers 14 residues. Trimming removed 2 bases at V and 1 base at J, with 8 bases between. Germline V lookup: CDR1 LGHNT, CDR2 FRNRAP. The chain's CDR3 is CASGLQGGQETQYF. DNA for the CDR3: TGTGCTAGTGGTTTGCAGGGGGGCCAAGAGACCCAGTACTTC.

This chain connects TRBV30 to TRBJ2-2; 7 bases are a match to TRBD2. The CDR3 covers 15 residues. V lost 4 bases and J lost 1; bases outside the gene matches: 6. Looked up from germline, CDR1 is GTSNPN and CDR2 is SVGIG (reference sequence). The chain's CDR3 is CAWNWGRGNTGELFF. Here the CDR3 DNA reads TGTGCCTGGAACTGGGGGAGGGGGAACACCGGGGAGCTGTTTTTT.

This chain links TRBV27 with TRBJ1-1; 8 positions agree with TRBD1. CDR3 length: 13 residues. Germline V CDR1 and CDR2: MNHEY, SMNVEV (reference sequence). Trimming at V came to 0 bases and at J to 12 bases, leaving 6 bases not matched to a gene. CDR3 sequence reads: CASSLSGRGQSFF. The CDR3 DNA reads TGTGCCAGCAGTTTATCGGGCAGGGGGCAATCTTTCTTT.

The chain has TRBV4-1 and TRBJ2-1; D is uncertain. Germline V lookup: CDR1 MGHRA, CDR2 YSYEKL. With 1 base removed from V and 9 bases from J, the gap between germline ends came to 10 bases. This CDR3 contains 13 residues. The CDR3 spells CASSQGLGGEQFF. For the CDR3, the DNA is TGCGCCAGCAGCCAAGGGCTAGGCGGTGAGCAGTTCTTC.

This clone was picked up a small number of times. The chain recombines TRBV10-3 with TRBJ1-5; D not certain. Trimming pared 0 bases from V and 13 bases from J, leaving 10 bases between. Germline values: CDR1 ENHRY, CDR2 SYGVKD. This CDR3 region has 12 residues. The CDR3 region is CAISESGEGQHF. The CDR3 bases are TGTGCCATCAGTGAGTCTGGGGAGGGACAGCATTTT.

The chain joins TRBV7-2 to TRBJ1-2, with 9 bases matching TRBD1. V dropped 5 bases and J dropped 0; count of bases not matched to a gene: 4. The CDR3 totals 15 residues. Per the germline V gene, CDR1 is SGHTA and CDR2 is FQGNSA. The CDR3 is CASSQTGGTNYGYTF. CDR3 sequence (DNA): TGTGCCAGCAGCCAGACAGGGGGAACTAACTATGGCTACACCTTC.

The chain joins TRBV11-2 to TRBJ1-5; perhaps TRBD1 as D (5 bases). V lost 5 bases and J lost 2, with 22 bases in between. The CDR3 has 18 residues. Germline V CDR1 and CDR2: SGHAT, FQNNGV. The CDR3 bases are TGTGCCAGCAGCACGTCAGGGCCCGGGGACTCGGGCAATCAGCCCCAGCATTTT. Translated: CASSTSGPGDSGNQPQHF.

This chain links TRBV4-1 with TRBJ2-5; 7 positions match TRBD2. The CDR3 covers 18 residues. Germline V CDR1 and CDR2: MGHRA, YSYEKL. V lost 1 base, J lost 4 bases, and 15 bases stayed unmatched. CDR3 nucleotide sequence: TGCGCCAGCAGCCAAGGCCTGAGCGGGATAGTTAGAGGAGAGACCCAGTACTTC. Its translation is CASSQGLSGIVRGETQYF.

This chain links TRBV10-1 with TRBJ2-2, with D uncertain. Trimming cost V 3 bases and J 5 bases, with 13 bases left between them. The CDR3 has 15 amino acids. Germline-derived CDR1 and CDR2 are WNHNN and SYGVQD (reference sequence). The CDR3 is CASSEGGIGTGELFF. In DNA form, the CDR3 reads TGCGCCAGCAGTGAAGGCGGTATAGGGACCGGGGAGCTGTTTTTT.

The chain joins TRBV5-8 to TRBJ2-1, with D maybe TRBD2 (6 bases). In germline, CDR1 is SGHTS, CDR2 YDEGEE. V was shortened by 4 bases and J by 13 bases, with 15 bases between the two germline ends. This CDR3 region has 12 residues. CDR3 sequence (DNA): TGTGCCAGCAGCGTTGGGACTTCGACCCAGTTCTTC. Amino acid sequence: CASSVGTSTQFF.

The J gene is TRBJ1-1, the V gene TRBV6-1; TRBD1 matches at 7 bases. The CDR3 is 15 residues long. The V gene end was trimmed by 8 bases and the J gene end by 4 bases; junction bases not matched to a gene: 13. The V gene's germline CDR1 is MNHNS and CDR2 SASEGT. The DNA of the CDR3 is TGTGCCAGCTCGCTAGGTTCGGGACAGTCCACTGAAGCTTTCTTT. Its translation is CASSLGSGQSTEAFF.